This T cell receptor beta chain emerged from a study of blood T cell repertoires in COVID-19. For the study at large: The United States, Italy and Spain were the sources of the acute and convalescent COVID-19 samples. In each case, the material was cDNA or gDNA derived from T cells, B-cell-depleted T cells, or PBMCs.

V dropped 6 bases and J dropped 1 base, with 19 bases sitting between them. Germline V CDR1 and CDR2: SNHLY, FYNNEI. This CDR3 contains 17 residues. Authors' methods: Estimation of nucleated cell counts was performed using reference gene primer amplification. Libraries were prepared by immunoSEQ multiplex PCR; TCRdb keeps only in-frame clonotypes and omits some of them. The D gene and trimming were derived from the DNA, and the V and J assignments and clone size from that table. The data hold around 250,000 clones, with roughly 89% observed a single time. This clonotype originated in a woman younger than 45 with active or convalescent COVID-19. Sample: peripheral blood. This chain uses TRBV2 with TRBJ1-3, with D possibly TRBD1 on 6 matching bases. CDR3 DNA: TGTGCCAGCAGGGGGAGTTTGGACAGCCCATCTGGAAACACCATATATTTT. As protein: CASRGSLDSPSGNTIYF.